The TCR beta chain described here comes from a study of T-cell reconstitution after alpha-beta-depleted transplantation in children. This sample's TCRbeta library carried unique molecular identifier barcodes. Each CDR3 protein is one row after TCRdb ran MiXCR on the PCR reads. The sample contains almost 500,000 distinct CDR3 sequences, 12% of which appear only once. This clonotype was found a few times. This receptor was identified in a human donor who donated a stem cell graft to a child with combined immunodeficiency. The specimen was PBMCs from the stem cell graft donor, collected from the stem cell graft.

The CDR3 region is CATSRDRGPAYEQYF. CDR3 in DNA: TGTGCCACCAGCAGAGATAGAGGGCCTGCCTACGAGCAGTACTTC. The chain couples TRBV15 to TRBJ2-7, with D possibly TRBD2 on 5 matching bases. The CDR3 covers 15 residues. The germline V gene has CDR1 LNHNV and CDR2 YYDKDF (reference sequence). The V end was cut by 0 bases, the J end by 2 bases, with 11 bases between.